Following are 12 T cell receptor beta chains from one sample sequenced in a study of CD8+ T cells in alopecia areata. TCR sequencing used cDNA made by reverse transcription of extracted RNA. Clones were sequenced by immunoSEQ multiplex PCR, and TCRdb holds only the in-frame ones, with some missing. The repertoire holds roughly 210,000 clones, with about 40% as singletons. The treatment: oral pan-JAK inhibitor, 5-10 mg twice daily. The sample in question was CD4+ T cells sorted from blood, obtained at roughly week 38, from a patient treated with tofacitinib. Receptors originate from a human donor with alopecia areata.

This sequence joins TRBV15 and TRBJ2-1; maybe TRBD2 (5 bases). V dropped 1 base and J dropped 1 base, with 8 bases sitting between them. Germline-derived CDR1 and CDR2 are LNHNV and YYDKDF (reference sequence). The CDR3 totals 15 residues. The DNA for the CDR3 is TGTGCCACCAGCAGAGGAGAGGGATCCTACAATGAGCAGTTCTTC. This translates into CATSRGEGSYNEQFF.

J is TRBJ2-3 and V is TRBV7-9; no clear D gene. The V gene's germline CDR1 is SEHNR and CDR2 FQNEAQ (reference sequence). The CDR3 runs 13 residues. V lost 6 bases to trimming and J lost 2 bases, with 9 bases between them. CDR3 amino acids: CASRPRYTDTQYF. The CDR3 DNA reads TGTGCCAGCAGACCGAGATACACAGATACGCAGTATTTT.

This clone was recorded a few times. The chain links TRBV5-1 to TRBJ2-3, with D possibly being TRBD2 (5 bases). Deletions cut 4 bases from V and 1 base from J, with 13 bases between. The CDR3 loop spans 15 amino acids. CDR1 SGHRS and CDR2 YFSETQ come from the germline V gene. CDR3 in amino acids: CASSLASPGTDTQYF. In nucleotides, the CDR3 is TGCGCCAGCAGCCTAGCCTCGCCCGGCACAGATACGCAGTATTTT.

This clone was seen more than once but under ten times. V and J are TRBV7-2 and TRBJ2-3, with D perhaps matching TRBD2 (6 bases). The V gene lost 11 bases and the J gene lost 0 bases, with 12 bases spanning the gap. This CDR3 comprises 13 residues. Germline V gives CDR1 SGHTA, CDR2 FQGNSA. CDR3 protein: CASRGASTDTQYF. DNA for the CDR3: TGTGCCTCTCGCGGGGCTAGCACAGATACGCAGTATTTT.

J is TRBJ1-1 and V is TRBV11-2; a possible D gene is TRBD1 (6 bases). Germline V gene lookup returns CDR1 SGHAT and CDR2 FQNNGV. Trimming took 2 bases from V and 5 from J, leaving 15 bases between them. The CDR3 runs 15 residues. DNA of the CDR3: TGTGCCAGCAGCTTAAGGCCAGGGGAGGAAACTGAAGCTTTCTTT. This gives the protein CASSLRPGEETEAFF.

V gene TRBV18 combines with J gene TRBJ1-1; D gene ambiguous. V lost 5 bases, J lost 1 base, and 11 bases lay in between. Germline-derived CDR1 and CDR2 are KGHSH and LQKENI. The CDR3 runs to 14 residues. In DNA form, the CDR3 reads TGTGCCAGCTCATCCGATTCGGGGAACACTGAAGCTTTCTTT. Its translation is CASSSDSGNTEAFF.

This clone was seen a handful of times. The chain carries TRBV7-9 and TRBJ2-6, with no clear D. Trimming shortened V by 4 bases and J by 0 bases, and 7 bases separated the two germline ends. The CDR3 loop spans 15 amino acids. CDR1 is SEHNR and CDR2 is FQNEAQ in the germline V gene (reference sequence). CDR3 amino acids: CASSSGRSGANVLTF. The CDR3 DNA sequence: TGTGCCAGCAGCTCCGGACGCTCTGGGGCCAACGTCCTGACTTTC.

V gene TRBV6-5 combines with J gene TRBJ2-7; D ambiguous. CDR3 length: 11 residues. With 4 bases removed from V and 6 bases from J, the gap between germline ends came to 7 bases. CDR1 and CDR2 from the germline V gene are MNHEY and SVGAGI. The CDR3 sequence is CASSSGIEQYF. Written as DNA, the CDR3 is TGTGCCAGCAGTTCCGGTATCGAGCAGTACTTC.

V is TRBV5-1 and J is TRBJ1-1; D is undetermined. CDR3 length: 15 amino acids. Germline V gene lookup returns CDR1 SGHRS and CDR2 YFSETQ. Trimming took 5 bases from V and 3 from J, leaving 17 bases between them. As DNA, the CDR3 is TGCGCCAGCAGTTCTTTGGCCCCGGCGGACACTGAAGCTTTCTTT. The encoded protein is CASSSLAPADTEAFF.

V is TRBV29-1 and J is TRBJ2-1; maybe TRBD2 (5 bases). V was cut by 8 bases and J by 9 bases, with 23 bases left in between. Germline lookup yields CDR1 SQVTM and CDR2 ANQGSEA. This CDR3 is built from 14 residues. Here the CDR3 DNA reads TGCAGCTATACCCCACCGAGAGCGGACCGTGAGCAGTTCTTC. Translating gives CSYTPPRADREQFF.

A single count supports this clone. The chain is built from TRBV2 and TRBJ2-7; D possibly corresponds to TRBD2 (6 bases). This CDR3 spans 14 amino acids. The germline gives CDR1 SNHLY, CDR2 FYNNEI. Trimming removed 4 bases at V and 4 bases at J, with 14 bases between. In nucleotides, the CDR3 is TGTGCCAGCAGTGTCCTAGCGCCCGGGTACGAGCAGTACTTC. Amino acids: CASSVLAPGYEQYF.

This clone was counted between two and nine times. The chain couples TRBV27 to TRBJ1-2; D is unclear. This CDR3 contains 12 residues. V was trimmed by 5 bases and J by 5 bases, leaving 9 bases between them. Germline loops: CDR1 MNHEY, CDR2 SMNVEV (reference sequence). CDR3 in amino acids: CASSPSGYGYTF. DNA for the CDR3: TGTGCCAGCAGTCCCTCGGGGTATGGCTACACCTTC.